The following is a TCR beta chain sequence with its context. The ends were cut back, 2 bases at V and 5 bases at J, with 13 bases in the middle. The CDR3 runs 14 residues. Germline CDR1 reads SGHNT; CDR2 reads YYREEE (reference sequence). These data are taken from a study of blood T cell repertoires in COVID-19. Clones were sequenced by immunoSEQ multiplex PCR, and TCRdb holds only the in-frame ones, with some missing. Altogether a few hundred thousand clones are present, around 88% being singletons, with the ten largest covering just under 9%. The source of this sequence is a man between 40 and 49 years old who had recovered from COVID-19. The sample consisted of PBMCs or T cells enriched from blood (not recorded which). The genes are TRBV5-4 and TRBJ2-5, with D possibly matching TRBD2 (6 bases). CDR3 in amino acids: CASSLSRRVETQYF. As DNA, the CDR3 is TGTGCCAGCAGCTTAAGTCGGAGGGTGGAGACCCAGTACTTC.